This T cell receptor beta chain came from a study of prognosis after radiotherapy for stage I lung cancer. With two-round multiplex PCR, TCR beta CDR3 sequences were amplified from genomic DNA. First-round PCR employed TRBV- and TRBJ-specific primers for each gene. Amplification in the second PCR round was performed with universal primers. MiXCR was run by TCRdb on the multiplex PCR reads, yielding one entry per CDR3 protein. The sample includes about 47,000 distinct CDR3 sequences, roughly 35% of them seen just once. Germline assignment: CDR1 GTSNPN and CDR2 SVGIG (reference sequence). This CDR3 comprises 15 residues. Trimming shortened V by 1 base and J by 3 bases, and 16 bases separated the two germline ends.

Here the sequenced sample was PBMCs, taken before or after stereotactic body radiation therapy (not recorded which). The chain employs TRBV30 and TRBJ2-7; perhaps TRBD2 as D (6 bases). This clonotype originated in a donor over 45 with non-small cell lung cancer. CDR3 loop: CAWSEGSGVRYEQYF. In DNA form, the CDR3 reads TGTGCCTGGAGTGAAGGATCGGGAGTCCGCTACGAGCAGTACTTC. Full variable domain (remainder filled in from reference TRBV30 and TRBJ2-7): SQTIHQWPATLVQPVGSPLSLECTVEGTSNPNLYWYRQAAGRGLQLLFYSVGIGQISSEVPQNLSASRPQDRQFILSSKKLLLSDSGFYLCAWSEGSGVRYEQYFGPGTRLTVT.